One sample yielded the 29 T cell receptor beta chains listed below, sequenced in a study of cytomegalovirus exposure and HLA in healthy donors. The PCR made use of 60 Vbeta and 13 Jbeta primers. Libraries were prepared by immunoSEQ multiplex PCR; TCRdb keeps only in-frame clonotypes and omits some of them. The table records roughly 190,000 clones, approximately 11% of them present only once. Input material: PBMCs. All receptors come from a man in his forties or fifties in good health and CMV-seropositive.

This clone was counted a few times. The V and J genes are TRBV19 and TRBJ1-6, with 7 bases aligning to TRBD1. Germline V gene data show CDR1 as LNHDA and CDR2 as SQIVND (reference sequence). Trimming at V came to 10 bases and at J to 8 bases, leaving 8 bases not matched to a gene. The CDR3 is made up of 13 amino acids. CDR3 sequence reads: CAISQGRHSPLHF. CDR3 nucleotide sequence: TGTGCCATCTCACAGGGGCGGCATTCACCCCTCCACTTT.

The chain has TRBV4-3 and TRBJ1-1, with 8 bases fitting TRBD1. Germline lookup yields CDR1 LGHNA and CDR2 YSLEER. V trimming: 0 bases; J trimming: 0 bases; junction bases outside the gene matches: 12. The CDR3 covers 19 residues. The CDR3 loop reads CASSQDLDLGTGLNTEAFF. In nucleotides, the CDR3 is TGCGCCAGCAGCCAAGATCTTGACTTAGGGACAGGTCTGAACACTGAAGCTTTCTTT.

The genes are TRBV5-5 and TRBJ2-3, with TRBD1 identical over 7 bases. This CDR3 is 15 amino acids long. CDR1 is SGHKS and CDR2 is YYEKEE in the germline V gene (reference sequence). After removal of 1 base from V and 1 base from J, the junction contained 3 bases not matched to a gene. Written as DNA, the CDR3 is TGTGCCAGCAGCTTGCTTCAGGGGGGCACAGATACGCAGTATTTT. Its protein product is CASSLLQGGTDTQYF. The variable domain in full, completed from reference TRBV5-5 and TRBJ2-3, reads DAGVTQSPTHLIKTRGQQVTLRCSPISGHKSVSWYQQVLGQGPQFIFQYYEKEERGRGNFPDRFSARQFPNYSSELNVNALLLGDSALYLCASSLLQGGTDTQYFGPGTRLTVL.

This chain joins TRBV5-5 and TRBJ1-5, with unresolved D. Trimming removed 7 bases at V and 0 bases at J, with 14 bases between. Germline assignment: CDR1 SGHKS and CDR2 YYEKEE (reference sequence). The CDR3 sequence is 15 residues long. The CDR3 nucleotides are TGTGCCAGCTGGATTAGACTTTATAGCAATCAGCCCCAGCATTTT. Protein sequence: CASWIRLYSNQPQHF.

The CDR3 region has the DNA TGTGCCAGCAGCGTATCCCCCCTCGGGAGGGCGACCGGGGAGCTGTTTTTT. Protein: CASSVSPLGRATGELFF. The V gene is TRBV9, the J gene TRBJ2-2; 8 positions agree with TRBD2. This CDR3 has 17 amino acids. The V gene's germline CDR1 is SGDLS and CDR2 YYNGEE. V shed 1 base, J shed 5 bases, and the junction held 10 bases outside the gene matches.

This clone was seen a handful of times. The chain has TRBV19 and TRBJ1-1, with D hard to call. With 6 bases removed from V and 4 bases from J, the gap between germline ends came to 9 bases. This CDR3 has 12 residues. Germline loops: CDR1 LNHDA, CDR2 SQIVND (reference sequence). The CDR3: CASRPRSTEAFF. The DNA of the CDR3 is TGTGCCAGTAGACCTAGGAGCACTGAAGCTTTCTTT.

In its sample, this clone was seen a few times. This CDR3 reads CASSRPDRVGTLHF. CDR3 in DNA: TGTGCCAGCAGCAGACCCGACAGGGTCGGAACCCTCCACTTT. The rearrangement links TRBV5-4 to TRBJ1-6, with 7 bases aligning to TRBD1. The CDR3 covers 14 residues. The germline CDR1 and CDR2 sequences are SGHNT and YYREEE (reference sequence). The trim removed 4 bases at V and 14 bases at J, leaving 12 bases unmatched.

Only one count was recorded for this clone. The chain combines TRBV7-2 with TRBJ2-7; D is unclear. Looked up from germline, CDR1 is SGHTA and CDR2 is FQGNSA. There are 12 residues in the CDR3. The germline V and J ends were trimmed by 4 bases and 6 bases, with 10 bases remaining between them. In nucleotides, the CDR3 is TGTGCCAGCAGCTCCTACCTAGGCGAGCAGTACTTC. This encodes CASSSYLGEQYF.

This clone was observed a handful of times. Here the CDR3 DNA reads TGTGCCAGCAGCCTTAAGCGGGGGGTGGGAGAGACCCAGTACTTC. Residues: CASSLKRGVGETQYF. The V gene is TRBV5-4, the J gene TRBJ2-5, with 9 bases aligning to TRBD2. The CDR3 contains 15 residues. The V and J ends lost 4 bases and 4 bases, in that order; junction bases with no gene match: 8. The germline V gene has CDR1 SGHNT and CDR2 YYREEE (reference sequence).

The CDR3 is CASSLVAGGGKNNSPLHF. Here the CDR3 DNA reads TGCGCCAGCAGCTTGGTGGCGGGGGGAGGAAAGAATAATTCACCCCTCCACTTT. This chain links TRBV5-1 with TRBJ1-6; D is possibly TRBD1 (5 bases). Germline V gives CDR1 SGHRS, CDR2 YFSETQ. Trimming left V 0 bases short and J 5 bases short, with 18 bases between. This CDR3 contains 18 residues.

V and J are TRBV19 and TRBJ1-4; TRBD1 might be the D (6 bases). V was pared by 3 bases and J by 0 bases, with 8 bases between. This CDR3 is built from 15 residues. Per germline, CDR1 LNHDA and CDR2 SQIVND (reference sequence). DNA for the CDR3: TGTGCCAGTAGTATTTGGACAGCAACTAATGAAAAACTGTTTTTT. Its protein is CASSIWTATNEKLFF.

This sequence joins TRBV11-3 and TRBJ2-5; 14 bases line up with TRBD2. The CDR3 is 17 residues long. V was pared by 0 bases and J by 3 bases, with 3 bases of the junction left unmatched. Germline V lookup: CDR1 SGHNT, CDR2 YENEEA. CDR3 amino acids: CASSLDPGLAGEETQYF. The DNA for the CDR3 is TGTGCCAGCAGCTTAGACCCGGGACTAGCGGGGGAAGAGACCCAGTACTTC.

The J gene is TRBJ2-7, the V gene TRBV28, with TRBD1 matching over 9 bases. The length of the CDR3 is 13 residues. The J segment lost 12 bases and the V segment lost 8 bases, leaving 14 bases of the junction unmatched. Germline CDR1 and CDR2: MDHEN and SYDVKM. CDR3 protein: CASSPGGQGIVYV. CDR3 in DNA: TGTGCCAGCTCGCCGGGGGGACAGGGAATAGTGTACGTC.

The rearrangement joins TRBV4-2 to TRBJ1-1; D is unclear. The CDR3 consists of 15 residues. Per germline, CDR1 LGHNA and CDR2 YNFKEQ. Trimming removed 0 bases at V and 2 bases at J, with 10 bases between. The CDR3 bases are TGTGCCAGCAGCCAAGAAGTCTCGGGAAACACTGAAGCTTTCTTT. Amino acid sequence: CASSQEVSGNTEAFF.

The J gene is TRBJ2-5, the V gene TRBV5-4; 7 bases match TRBD1. Germline assignment: CDR1 SGHNT and CDR2 YYREEE (reference sequence). The CDR3 length is 14 residues. V dropped 4 bases and J dropped 2; count of bases not matched to a gene: 5. The CDR3 nucleotides are TGTGCCAGCAGCCCGGGACAGAAACAAGAGACCCAGTACTTC. It encodes CASSPGQKQETQYF.

The chain links TRBV29-1 to TRBJ2-2; a possible D gene is TRBD2 (7 bases). Germline V gives CDR1 SQVTM, CDR2 ANQGSEA. V lost 7 bases and J lost 7, with 13 bases in between. The length of the CDR3 is 12 residues. The CDR3: CSGEGGIGELFF. The CDR3 region has the DNA TGCAGCGGGGAGGGGGGAATCGGGGAGCTGTTTTTT.

This clone turned up a few times. J is TRBJ1-5 and V is TRBV2, with TRBD1 as a possible D gene (5 bases). The germline V and J ends were trimmed by 6 bases and 1 base, with 13 bases remaining between them. Germline CDR1 and CDR2: SNHLY and FYNNEI. The CDR3 consists of 15 residues. CDR3 region: CASRRDGGSNQPQHF. CDR3 nucleotide sequence: TGTGCCAGCAGACGGGACGGGGGAAGCAATCAGCCCCAGCATTTT.

V and J are TRBV4-2 and TRBJ2-5; D is perhaps TRBD2 (5 bases). The CDR3 has 13 amino acids. Germline lookup yields CDR1 LGHNA and CDR2 YNFKEQ. V was pared by 0 bases and J by 3 bases, with 5 bases between. The DNA of the CDR3 is TGTGCCAGCAGCCAAGAGACTAAAGAGACCCAGTACTTC. The encoded protein is CASSQETKETQYF.

The chain couples TRBV5-8 to TRBJ2-2; TRBD1 is a possible D gene (5 bases). The germline V gene encodes CDR1 SGHTS and CDR2 YDEGEE. V shed 3 bases and J shed 5 bases, with 11 bases lying between them. CDR3 length equals 14 residues. The DNA for the CDR3 is TGTGCCAGCAGCTCCAGGGTGTGGACCGGGGAGCTGTTTTTT. It is translated as CASSSRVWTGELFF.

The chain recombines TRBV19 with TRBJ2-1; 9 bases match TRBD2. J was trimmed by 7 bases and V by 7 bases; bases with no gene match: 11. CDR1 is LNHDA, CDR2 SQIVND, per germline (reference sequence). This CDR3 spans 15 amino acids. The CDR3 DNA is TGTGCCAGTATGCTACTAGCGGGTCCCTGGAATGAGCAGTTCTTC. Residues: CASMLLAGPWNEQFF.

A few counts support this clone. The chain joins TRBV2 to TRBJ1-3; tentatively, D is TRBD1 (6 bases). V gave up 5 bases and J gave up 2 bases, with 13 bases separating them. The CDR3 extends over 15 amino acids. Germline-derived CDR1 and CDR2 are SNHLY and FYNNEI. CDR3 residues: CASSTTGFTGNTIYF. DNA of the CDR3: TGTGCCAGCAGTACCACAGGGTTCACTGGAAACACCATATATTTT.

This clone has just a few counts. The chain couples TRBV2 to TRBJ2-3, with unresolved D. The CDR3 length is 11 residues. Per the germline V gene, CDR1 is SNHLY and CDR2 is FYNNEI. V gave up 4 bases and J gave up 9 bases, with 8 bases separating them. The CDR3 DNA sequence: TGTGCCAGCAGTGGTGGCGGAACGCAGTATTTT. Translated: CASSGGGTQYF.

There are a few counts of this clone. V is TRBV7-2 and J is TRBJ2-1, with 9 bases that match TRBD2. Germline CDR1 is SGHTA and CDR2 is FQGNSA. Trimming at V came to 4 bases and at J to 6 bases, leaving 7 bases not matched to a gene. The CDR3 runs 15 residues. CDR3: CASSSPGRGGNEQFF. The CDR3 nucleotides read TGTGCCAGCAGCTCCCCTGGGCGGGGGGGCAATGAGCAGTTCTTC.

J is TRBJ1-2 and V is TRBV5-6, with D perhaps matching TRBD1 (6 bases). Germline loops: CDR1 SGHDT, CDR2 YYEEEE. This CDR3 has 17 amino acids. Trimming pared 4 bases from V and 6 bases from J, leaving 25 bases between. The CDR3 nucleotides are TGTGCCAGCAGCCTTCCTCAGGGGATCTCTGGGAAGGATGGCTACACCTTC. Residues: CASSLPQGISGKDGYTF.

This clone came up a few times. The rearrangement links TRBV14 to TRBJ2-5; TRBD1 might be the D (5 bases). V was shortened by 3 bases and J by 1 base, with 9 bases between the two germline ends. Germline CDR1 and CDR2: SGHDN and FVKESK. The CDR3 extends over 14 amino acids. CDR3 sequence reads: CASSQQGSQETQYF. Written as DNA, the CDR3 is TGTGCCAGCAGCCAGCAGGGCAGCCAAGAGACCCAGTACTTC.

This clone turned up a few times. The chain carries TRBV2 and TRBJ1-5; 7 bases are shared with TRBD1. The CDR3 spans 11 residues. Germline CDR1 and CDR2: SNHLY and FYNNEI. The V segment lost 8 bases and the J segment 11 bases; nucleotides outside the gene matches: 6. The CDR3 spells CASGRQGTQHF. CDR3 bases: TGTGCCAGCGGGAGACAGGGCACCCAGCATTTT.

The CDR3 region is CASSSPGPSGNTIYF. DNA for the CDR3: TGTGCCAGCAGCTCTCCGGGTCCCTCTGGAAACACCATATATTTT. The chain couples TRBV28 to TRBJ1-3; D is undetermined. The V gene lost 6 bases and the J gene lost 0 bases, with 12 bases spanning the gap. The germline CDR1 and CDR2 sequences are MDHEN and SYDVKM. The CDR3 runs to 15 residues.

This clone was observed a few times. The chain recombines TRBV7-9 with TRBJ1-5; 7 positions match TRBD1. This CDR3 is 15 amino acids long. Per the germline V gene, CDR1 is SEHNR and CDR2 is FQNEAQ (reference sequence). Germline trimming cut 2 bases from V and 1 base from J; bases unmatched to any gene: 2. CDR3: CASSLTGASNQPQHF. The CDR3 nucleotides are TGTGCCAGCAGCTTAACAGGGGCGAGCAATCAGCCCCAGCATTTT. The variable domain in full, completed from reference TRBV7-9 and TRBJ1-5, reads DTGVSQNPRHKITKRGQNVTFRCDPISEHNRLYWYRQTLGQGPEFLTYFQNEAQLEKSRLLSDRFSAERPKGSFSTLEIQRTEQGDSAMYLCASSLTGASNQPQHFGDGTRLSIL.

A few counts support this clone. J is TRBJ1-3 and V is TRBV11-3; D remains ambiguous. The CDR3 has 15 residues. V was clipped by 3 bases and J by 0 bases, with 9 bases between them. CDR1 and CDR2 from the germline V gene are SGHNT and YENEEA. The chain's CDR3 is CASSFLASSGNTIYF. For the CDR3, the DNA is TGTGCCAGCAGCTTTCTCGCGAGCTCTGGAAACACCATATATTTT.